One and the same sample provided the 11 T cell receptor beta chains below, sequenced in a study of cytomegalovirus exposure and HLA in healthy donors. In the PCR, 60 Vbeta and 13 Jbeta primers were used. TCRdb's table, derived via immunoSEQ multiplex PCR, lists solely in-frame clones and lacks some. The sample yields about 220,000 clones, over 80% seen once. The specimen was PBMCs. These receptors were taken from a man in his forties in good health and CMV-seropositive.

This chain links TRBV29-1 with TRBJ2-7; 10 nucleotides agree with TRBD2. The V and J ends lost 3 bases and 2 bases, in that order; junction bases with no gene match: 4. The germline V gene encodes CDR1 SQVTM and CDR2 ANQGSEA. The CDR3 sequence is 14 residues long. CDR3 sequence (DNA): TGCAGCGTTGAGACCGGGACTAGCGCCTACGAGCAGTACTTC. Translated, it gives CSVETGTSAYEQYF.

CDR3 sequence reads: CASSGFRGFSYEQYF. In nucleotides, the CDR3 is TGTGCCAGCAGTGGCTTCAGGGGATTTTCCTACGAGCAGTACTTC. This chain links TRBV6-6 with TRBJ2-7, with TRBD1 as a possible D gene (6 bases). CDR1 and CDR2 from the germline V gene are MNHNY and SVGAGI (reference sequence). The CDR3 loop spans 15 amino acids. The V end was cut by 5 bases, the J end by 1 base, with 15 bases between.

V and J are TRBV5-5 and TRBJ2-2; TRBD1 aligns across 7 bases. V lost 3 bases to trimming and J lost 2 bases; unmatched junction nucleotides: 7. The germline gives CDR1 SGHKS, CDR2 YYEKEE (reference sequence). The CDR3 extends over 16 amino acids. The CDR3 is CASSSEGASNTGELFF. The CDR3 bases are TGTGCCAGCAGCTCAGAGGGGGCGTCTAACACCGGGGAGCTGTTTTTT.

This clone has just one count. The CDR3 DNA is TGTGCCAGCAGTGAAGTGGAGGGAAAACTGTTTTTT. Translated: CASSEVEGKLFF. This chain links TRBV6-1 with TRBJ1-4; D remains ambiguous. The CDR3 has 12 residues. The V and J ends lost 1 base and 10 bases respectively, with 7 bases between them. Looked up from germline, CDR1 is MNHNS and CDR2 is SASEGT.

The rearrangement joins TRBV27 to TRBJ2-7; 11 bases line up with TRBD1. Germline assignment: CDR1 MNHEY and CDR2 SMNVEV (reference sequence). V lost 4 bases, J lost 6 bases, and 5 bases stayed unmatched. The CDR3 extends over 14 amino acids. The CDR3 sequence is CASSYGTGGSEQYF. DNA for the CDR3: TGTGCCAGCAGTTACGGGACAGGGGGATCCGAGCAGTACTTC.

The CDR3: CASSYPGGGETQYF. The CDR3 DNA reads TGTGCCAGCAGTTACCCGGGGGGAGGCGAGACCCAGTACTTC. This sequence joins TRBV6-5 and TRBJ2-5, with 7 bases matching TRBD2. The CDR3 is 14 amino acids. Trimming removed 2 bases from V and 5 bases from J; junction bases left unmatched: 5. From germline, CDR1 is MNHEY and CDR2 SVGAGI.

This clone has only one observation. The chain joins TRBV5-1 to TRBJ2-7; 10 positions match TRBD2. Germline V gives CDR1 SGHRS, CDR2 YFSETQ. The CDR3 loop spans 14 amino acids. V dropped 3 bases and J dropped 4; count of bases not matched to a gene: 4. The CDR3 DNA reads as TGCGCCAGCAGCTCCTGGACTAGCGGTTACGAGCAGTACTTC. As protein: CASSSWTSGYEQYF.

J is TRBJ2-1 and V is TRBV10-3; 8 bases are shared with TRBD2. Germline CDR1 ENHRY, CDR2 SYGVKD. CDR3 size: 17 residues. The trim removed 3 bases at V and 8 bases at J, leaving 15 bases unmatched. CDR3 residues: CAISDLIPGLDRDEQFF. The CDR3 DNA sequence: TGTGCCATCAGTGACTTAATTCCGGGACTAGATCGCGATGAGCAGTTCTTC.

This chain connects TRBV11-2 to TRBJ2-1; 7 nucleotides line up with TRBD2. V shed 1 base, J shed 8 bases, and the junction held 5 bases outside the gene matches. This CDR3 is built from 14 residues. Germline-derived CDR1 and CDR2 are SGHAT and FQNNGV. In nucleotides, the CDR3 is TGTGCCAGCAGCTTAGCTTGGACTAGTGATGAGCAGTTCTTC. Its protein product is CASSLAWTSDEQFF.

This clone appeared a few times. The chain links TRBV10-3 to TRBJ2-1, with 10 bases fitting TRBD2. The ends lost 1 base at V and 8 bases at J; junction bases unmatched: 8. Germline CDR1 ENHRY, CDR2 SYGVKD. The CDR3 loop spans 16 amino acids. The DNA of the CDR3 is TGTGCCATCAGTGAGTTGCTAGCGGGAGCCCGGGATGAGCAGTTCTTC. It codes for CAISELLAGARDEQFF.

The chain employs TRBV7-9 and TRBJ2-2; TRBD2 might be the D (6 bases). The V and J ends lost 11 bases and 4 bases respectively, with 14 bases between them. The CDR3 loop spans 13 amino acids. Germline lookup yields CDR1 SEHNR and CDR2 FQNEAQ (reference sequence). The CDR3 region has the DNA TGTGCCGCCGGGAGCCAATTCACCGGGGAGCTGTTTTTT. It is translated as CAAGSQFTGELFF.